A selection of T cell receptor beta chains follows, all from one sample in a study of OX40 agonist ivuxolimab in advanced cancers. Only in-frame clones appear in the TCRdb table, and some are missing; sequencing was by immunoSEQ multiplex PCR. This repertoire shows tens of thousands of clones, roughly nine tenths found once; its top ten account for roughly 8.4%. The material was CD4+ or CD8+ T cells sorted from blood, obtained in a trial of the OX40 agonist ivuxolimab. Source of these receptors: an adult with an advanced solid tumor such as melanoma, head and neck, liver or kidney cancer. The CDR3 runs from the conserved cysteine through the conserved F or W. D genes are given only for firm matches. Some rows mark clone size as missing; the rest say once, few, many or name a class of expanded clone.

J: TRBJ2-1; size: -; V: TRBV6-6; D: -; DNA: TGTGCCAGCAGTTGGTCTCTAGCCGAGCAGTTCTTC; CDR3: CASSWSLAEQFF
J: TRBJ2-5; size: -; V: TRBV7-9; D: TRBD1; DNA: TGTGCCAGCAGCTTAGCGGACAGGGGCGTGAAAGAGACCCAGTACTTC; CDR3: CASSLADRGVKETQYF
J: TRBJ1-4; size: -; V: TRBV28; D: TRBD1; DNA: TGTGCCAGCAGTTTGGACAGGGCTGAAAAACTGTTTTTT; CDR3: CASSLDRAEKLFF
J: TRBJ2-3; size: -; V: TRBV6-5; D: TRBD2; DNA: TGTGCCAGCAGTCCTTTAGCGGGGGGCAGGGATACGCAGTATTTT; CDR3: CASSPLAGGRDTQYF
J: TRBJ1-5; size: -; V: TRBV30; D: -; DNA: TGTGCCTGGAGTGGGGAGTCTAGCAATCAGCCCCAGCATTTT; CDR3: CAWSGESSNQPQHF
J: TRBJ1-1; size: -; V: TRBV30; D: -; DNA: TGTGCCTGGAGTACCGGACTTAGTTCCACTGAAGCTTTCTTT; CDR3: CAWSTGLSSTEAFF
J: TRBJ2-4; size: -; V: TRBV6-5; D: TRBD2; DNA: TGTGCCAGCAGTTCCCGGGGGGGATCGGAAAACATTCAGTACTTC; CDR3: CASSSRGGSENIQYF
J: TRBJ2-1; size: -; V: TRBV30; D: -; DNA: TGTGCCTGGAGTGTACATTGGCTCTTCTACAATGAGCAGTTCTTC; CDR3: CAWSVHWLFYNEQFF
J: TRBJ2-1; size: few; V: TRBV6-5; D: TRBD2; DNA: TGTGCCAGCAGTTCGACTAGCGGGAGCTATGAGCAGTTCTTC; CDR3: CASSSTSGSYEQFF
J: TRBJ1-3; size: -; V: TRBV9; D: -; DNA: TGTGCCAGCAGCTACCAGAACACCATATATTTT; CDR3: CASSYQNTIYF
J: TRBJ1-1; size: -; V: TRBV28; D: -; DNA: TGTGCCACCAGGGTTATGAACACTGAAGCTTTCTTT; CDR3: CATRVMNTEAFF
J: TRBJ2-2; size: -; V: TRBV28; D: TRBD1; DNA: TGTGCCAGCAGTTTGGACAGGGGCACCGGGGAGCTGTTTTTT; CDR3: CASSLDRGTGELFF
J: TRBJ1-6; size: -; V: TRBV28; D: -; DNA: TGTGCCAGCAGTTCTCCCCCCTTGGCCCTCCACTTT; CDR3: CASSSPPLALHF
J: TRBJ1-3; size: few; V: TRBV11-2; D: -; DNA: TGTGCCAGTACCGGGGGAAACACCATATATTTT; CDR3: CASTGGNTIYF
J: TRBJ2-3; size: -; V: TRBV4-1; D: -; DNA: TGCGCCAGCAGTCGGAAACGCACAGATACGCAGTATTTT; CDR3: CASSRKRTDTQYF
J: TRBJ2-3; size: -; V: TRBV28; D: -; DNA: TGTGCCAGCAGTTTGGTGGGGGCACTCACAGATACGCAGTATTTT; CDR3: CASSLVGALTDTQYF
J: TRBJ2-1; size: -; V: TRBV11-1; D: TRBD1; DNA: TGTGCCAGCAGCCAAGGACAGGGGATGAGTTTTAATGAGCAGTTCTTC; CDR3: CASSQGQGMSFNEQFF
J: TRBJ1-4; size: -; V: TRBV28; D: -; DNA: TGTGCCAGCAGTTTCTCAGGGAGCAATGAAAAACTGTTTTTT; CDR3: CASSFSGSNEKLFF
J: TRBJ1-2; size: -; V: TRBV7-9; D: TRBD1; DNA: TGTGCCAGCAGCGAAGGGACAGGGAAGGATGGCTACACCTTC; CDR3: CASSEGTGKDGYTF
J: TRBJ2-5; size: -; V: TRBV7-2; D: TRBD2; DNA: TGTGCCAGCAGCTTACTAGCGGGGGGACTAGAAGAGACCCAGTACTTC; CDR3: CASSLLAGGLEETQYF
J: TRBJ1-5; size: -; V: TRBV6-5; D: TRBD1; DNA: TGTGCCACCGGACAGGGGGAGCCCCAGCATTTT; CDR3: CATGQGEPQHF
J: TRBJ1-2; size: -; V: TRBV27; D: -; DNA: TGTGCCAGCAGTTTAGGGAGACAGGCGCTCAGTGGCTACACCTTC; CDR3: CASSLGRQALSGYTF
J: TRBJ1-5; size: -; V: TRBV19; D: -; DNA: TGTGCCAGTAGTATCAGGTCGGGGTACAATCAGCCCCAGCATTTT; CDR3: CASSIRSGYNQPQHF
J: TRBJ2-1; size: once; V: TRBV11-2; D: TRBD2; DNA: TGTGCCAGCAGCTTAGATCCCCTCACTAGCGCAACCTACAATGAGCAGTTCTTC; CDR3: CASSLDPLTSATYNEQFF
J: TRBJ2-3; size: -; V: TRBV6-5; D: TRBD2; DNA: TGTGCCAGCAGTTATTCTGTAGCGGGGAGCACAGATACGCAGTATTTT; CDR3: CASSYSVAGSTDTQYF
J: TRBJ1-2; size: -; V: TRBV25-1; D: TRBD1; DNA: TGTGCCAGCAGATCAACAGGGGTCGGTGGAAAAGATGGCTACACCTTC; CDR3: CASRSTGVGGKDGYTF
J: TRBJ2-5; size: once; V: TRBV30; D: TRBD1; DNA: TGTGCCTGGGGGGGGACAGGCCAAGAGACCCAGTACTTC; CDR3: CAWGGTGQETQYF
J: TRBJ1-5; size: -; V: TRBV2; D: -; DNA: TGTGCCAGCAGTGAGGAATATAGCAATCAGCCCCAGCATTTT; CDR3: CASSEEYSNQPQHF
J: TRBJ2-3; size: -; V: TRBV7-9; D: -; DNA: TGTGCCAGCAGCTTAGCAGGGTCAGATACGCAGTATTTT; CDR3: CASSLAGSDTQYF
J: TRBJ1-2; size: -; V: TRBV25-1; D: -; DNA: TGTGCCAACCCTAAAGAGAGGGGGGCTAACCTTTATGGCTACACCTTC; CDR3: CANPKERGANLYGYTF
J: TRBJ2-6; size: -; V: TRBV11-2; D: -; DNA: TGTGCCAGCGGAACCTCTGGGGCCAACGTCCTGACTTTC; CDR3: CASGTSGANVLTF
J: TRBJ2-1; size: -; V: TRBV5-1; D: TRBD2; DNA: TGCGCCAGCAGCTTGTTTGGGGGAGCGGGAGGAAGGAATGAGCAGTTCTTC; CDR3: CASSLFGGAGGRNEQFF
J: TRBJ1-2; size: -; V: TRBV7-9; D: TRBD1; DNA: TGTGCCAGCAGCTGGGGACAGTATGGCTACACCTTC; CDR3: CASSWGQYGYTF
J: TRBJ2-7; size: -; V: TRBV9; D: TRBD1; DNA: TGTGCCAGCAGCGGACAGGGGACCTACGAGCAGTACTTC; CDR3: CASSGQGTYEQYF
J: TRBJ2-3; size: once; V: TRBV28; D: -; DNA: TGTGCCAGCAGCCTTACCTCCCAAGAGCAGTTGTATTTT; CDR3: CASSLTSQEQLYF
J: TRBJ1-2; size: -; V: TRBV4-2; D: -; DNA: TGTGCCAGCAGCCAAGAGCGGGGGACGTGGGGCTACACCTTC; CDR3: CASSQERGTWGYTF
J: TRBJ1-2; size: -; V: TRBV5-6; D: -; DNA: TGTGCCAGCAGCTTGGGCCTCAACCTCTATGGCTACACCTTC; CDR3: CASSLGLNLYGYTF
J: TRBJ1-4; size: few; V: TRBV9; D: TRBD1; DNA: TGTGCCAGCAGCGGGGACAGGGATGAAAAACTGTTTTTT; CDR3: CASSGDRDEKLFF
J: TRBJ1-5; size: -; V: TRBV6-6; D: -; DNA: TGTGCCAGCAGTTGGGACACAAATCAGCCCCAGCATTTT; CDR3: CASSWDTNQPQHF
J: TRBJ2-7; size: -; V: TRBV7-6; D: -; DNA: TGTGCCAGCAGCGAGGGATTGCGTATGTCCGAGCAGTACTTC; CDR3: CASSEGLRMSEQYF
J: TRBJ2-1; size: -; V: TRBV9; D: -; DNA: TGTGCCAGCAGCGTAGGGGGGGGCACCGTCAATGAGCAGTTCTTC; CDR3: CASSVGGGTVNEQFF
J: TRBJ2-2; size: few; V: TRBV2; D: -; DNA: TGTGCCAGCAGTGAGCCCCTGGGGGCCGGGGAGCTGTTTTTT; CDR3: CASSEPLGAGELFF
J: TRBJ1-2; size: few; V: TRBV6-6; D: TRBD1; DNA: TGTGCCAGCAGTTACCCGGGACAGAAGAGGATATATGGCTACACCTTC; CDR3: CASSYPGQKRIYGYTF
J: TRBJ2-2; size: -; V: TRBV15; D: TRBD2; DNA: TGTGCCACCCGGGCACTAGCGGGAGAAACCGGGGAGCTGTTTTTT; CDR3: CATRALAGETGELFF
J: TRBJ1-1; size: -; V: TRBV2; D: -; DNA: TGTGCCAGCAGTGACTCCGTCCTTGAGGCAGCTTTCTTT; CDR3: CASSDSVLEAAFF
J: TRBJ1-2; size: -; V: TRBV28; D: TRBD1; DNA: TGTGCCAGCAGTTTAGACCCGACAGGGTTGGATGACTACACCTTC; CDR3: CASSLDPTGLDDYTF
J: TRBJ1-6; size: -; V: TRBV28; D: TRBD1; DNA: TGTGCCAGCAGTCTAACCGGGACAGGGGGTTCACCCCTCCACTTT; CDR3: CASSLTGTGGSPLHF
J: TRBJ1-1; size: -; V: TRBV28; D: -; DNA: TGTGCCAGCAGTTCGCCAGGGTTTGTGAACACTGAAGCTTTCTTT; CDR3: CASSSPGFVNTEAFF
J: TRBJ2-1; size: -; V: TRBV27; D: TRBD2; DNA: TGTGCCAGCAGTTTATACAGCGGGAGTCTCTACAATGAGCAGTTCTTC; CDR3: CASSLYSGSLYNEQFF
J: TRBJ2-5; size: -; V: TRBV5-1; D: -; DNA: TGCGCCAGCAGCTTAGGGACATATTCCCCAGAGACCCAGTACTTC; CDR3: CASSLGTYSPETQYF
J: TRBJ1-2; size: once; V: TRBV29-1; D: -; DNA: TGCAGCGTTGAAGATTGGGGGGTCGTTGAGGGCTACACCTTC; CDR3: CSVEDWGVVEGYTF